This is a list of T cell receptor beta chains from one sample in a study of blood T cell repertoires in COVID-19. Sequenced by immunoSEQ multiplex PCR; TCRdb stores in-frame clones only, minus some. Among about 93,000 clones, roughly 90% were seen once, and the ten largest hold around 1.5%. The sequenced sample was peripheral blood. The receptor set was obtained from a human donor with active COVID-19. The donor label of this sample is uncertain. CDR3s include the opening cysteine and the closing phenylalanine or tryptophan. D genes are given only for firm matches. Not all rows give a size; the values are once, few, many and, for expanded clones, a class.

clone size,J gene,D gene,V gene,CDR3 protein,CDR3 DNA
-,TRBJ1-3,TRBD1,TRBV7-8,CASSSRTGDSSGNTIYF,TGTGCCAGCAGCTCTAGGACAGGGGACTCCTCTGGAAACACCATATATTTT
-,TRBJ1-1,-,TRBV5-4,CASSNGVVNTEAFF,TGTGCCAGCAGCAACGGGGTCGTGAACACTGAAGCTTTCTTT
-,TRBJ2-7,-,TRBV28,CASSLARGLTDEQYF,TGTGCCAGCAGTTTAGCGCGGGGGCTCACCGACGAGCAGTACTTC
-,TRBJ1-2,TRBD1,TRBV5-4,CASSLWGTGDLDGYTF,TGTGCCAGCAGCTTGTGGGGGACAGGGGATTTAGATGGCTACACCTTC
once,TRBJ2-5,-,TRBV7-2,CASSLGASASETQYF,TGTGCCAGCAGCTTAGGGGCTAGCGCTTCAGAGACCCAGTACTTC
-,TRBJ2-1,TRBD2,TRBV7-8,CASSAEGLALNYNEQFF,TGTGCCAGCAGCGCCGAGGGACTAGCGCTTAACTACAATGAGCAGTTCTTC
-,TRBJ2-3,-,TRBV12-5,CASGFVADTQYF,TGTGCTAGTGGTTTTGTCGCAGATACGCAGTATTTT
-,TRBJ2-3,-,TRBV3-1/TRBV3-2,CASSHRGTSLFHTQYF,TGTGCCAGCAGCCATCGCGGGACTTCTCTCTTTCATACGCAGTATTTT
-,TRBJ2-5,-,TRBV10-2,CASSEKIILARQTQYF,TGCGCCAGCAGTGAGAAAATAATCCTAGCGCGGCAGACCCAGTACTTC
-,TRBJ2-6,-,TRBV6-1,CASSLPGGANVLTF,TGTGCCAGCAGCCTCCCCGGTGGGGCCAACGTCCTGACTTTC
-,TRBJ1-2,-,TRBV4-1,CASSRDTRNYGYTF,TGCGCCAGCAGCCGGGACACCCGAAACTATGGCTACACCTTC
-,TRBJ2-2,TRBD2,TRBV9,CASSVLAGNTGELFF,TGTGCCAGCAGCGTACTAGCGGGGAACACCGGGGAGCTGTTTTTT
once,TRBJ1-2,-,TRBV7-9,CASSLLQHGIYGYTF,TGTGCCAGCAGCTTACTGCAACACGGGATCTATGGCTACACCTTC
-,TRBJ2-5,-,TRBV27,CASSFRREETQYF,TGTGCCAGCAGTTTCCGTCGCGAAGAGACCCAGTACTTC
once,TRBJ2-3,TRBD2,TRBV7-9,CASSSPTSGGRDTQYF,TGTGCCAGCAGCTCCCCGACTAGCGGGGGGAGAGATACGCAGTATTTT
-,TRBJ1-1,TRBD1,TRBV19,CASSLTGIGNTEAFF,TGTGCCAGTAGCCTGACAGGGATAGGGAACACTGAAGCTTTCTTT
-,TRBJ1-1,-,TRBV27,CASSFWQGGEAFF,TGTGCCAGCAGTTTTTGGCAGGGCGGTGAAGCTTTCTTT
-,TRBJ2-7,-,TRBV7-2,CASSGDGYQQYF,TGTGCCAGCAGCGGTGACGGGTACCAGCAGTACTTC
-,TRBJ1-2,TRBD1,TRBV20-1,CSASGASGGGYGYTF,TGCAGTGCTAGTGGGGCCTCAGGGGGAGGCTATGGCTACACCTTC
-,TRBJ1-5,-,TRBV12-3/TRBV12-4,CASSYQGPQHF,TGTGCCAGCAGTTATCAGGGGCCCCAGCATTTT
-,TRBJ1-6,-,TRBV9,CASSPFGGMYNSPLHF,TGTGCCAGCAGCCCTTTCGGAGGGATGTATAATTCACCCCTCCACTTT
-,TRBJ2-1,-,TRBV19,CASSQGTYNEQFF,TGTGCCAGTAGCCAGGGAACCTACAATGAGCAGTTCTTC
-,TRBJ2-4,TRBD2,TRBV7-2,CASSLEGTSGGLAKNIQYF,TGTGCCAGCAGCTTAGAAGGGACTAGCGGGGGTTTAGCCAAAAACATTCAGTACTTC
-,TRBJ1-2,-,TRBV4-2,CASSRTQETYGYTF,TGTGCCAGCAGCCGTACACAGGAAACCTATGGCTACACCTTC
-,TRBJ1-2,-,TRBV6-5,CASKDTGWGGYTF,TGTGCCAGCAAAGACACAGGATGGGGTGGCTACACCTTC
-,TRBJ1-3,TRBD1,TRBV6-5,CASTTTGASGNTIYF,TGTGCCAGCACCACTACAGGGGCTTCTGGAAACACCATATATTTT
-,TRBJ1-1,-,TRBV7-2,CASSFFGGANTEAFF,TGTGCCAGCAGCTTTTTTGGGGGCGCGAACACTGAAGCTTTCTTT
-,TRBJ2-3,TRBD1,TRBV27,CASSSFLRQGSTDTQYF,TGTGCCAGCAGTTCCTTTCTACGACAGGGCAGCACAGATACGCAGTATTTT
-,TRBJ2-4,TRBD1,TRBV7-2,CASSDLQGLDIQYF,TGTGCCAGCAGCGACTTACAGGGGTTGGACATTCAGTACTTC
-,TRBJ2-1,TRBD2,TRBV27,CASSLRVSGGASYNEQFF,TGTGCCAGCAGTTTAAGGGTTAGCGGGGGGGCCTCCTACAATGAGCAGTTCTTC
-,TRBJ2-5,-,TRBV7-9,CASSLRGQEQETQYF,TGTGCCAGCAGCTTACGGGGTCAGGAACAAGAGACCCAGTACTTC
-,TRBJ1-1,TRBD1,TRBV3-1/TRBV3-2,CASSPYRGRGTEAFF,TGTGCCAGCAGCCCTTACAGGGGGCGAGGGACTGAAGCTTTCTTT
-,TRBJ1-5,-,TRBV12-5,CASGSGGLSYLSNQPQHF,TGTGCTAGTGGTTCCGGGGGACTTTCGTACCTTAGCAATCAGCCCCAGCATTTT
-,TRBJ2-5,-,TRBV5-4,CASSHGGLLVQYF,TGTGCCAGCAGCCATGGAGGTCTGCTTGTCCAGTACTTC
-,TRBJ1-2,-,TRBV14,CASSKTVYYGYTF,TGTGCCAGCAGCAAGACAGTTTACTATGGCTACACCTTC
-,TRBJ2-7,TRBD1,TRBV12-3/TRBV12-4,CASSHTPTGTGSF,TGTGCCAGCAGCCACACCCCTACCGGGACAGGGTCCTTC
-,TRBJ1-6,-,TRBV4-3,CASSHYRARGSPLHF,TGCGCCAGCAGCCATTACAGGGCAAGGGGTTCACCCCTCCACTTT
-,TRBJ2-1,TRBD2,TRBV11-2,CASSPTSGVYNEQFF,TGTGCCAGCAGCCCGACTAGCGGGGTATACAATGAGCAGTTCTTC
-,TRBJ2-5,TRBD1,TRBV18,CASSGDSQETQYF,TGTGCCAGCTCCGGGGACAGCCAAGAGACCCAGTACTTC
-,TRBJ1-2,TRBD1,TRBV28,CASSVPGTGRYGYTF,TGTGCCAGCAGTGTGCCGGGGACAGGAAGATATGGCTACACCTTC
once,TRBJ2-7,TRBD1,TRBV10-3,CAISPGTGYNEQYF,TGTGCCATCAGCCCCGGGACAGGGTATAACGAGCAGTACTTC